Listed below are T cell receptor beta chains from one sample, sequenced in a study of cytomegalovirus exposure and HLA in healthy donors. Some clones are missing from TCRdb's copy, which holds only in-frame ones; the method was immunoSEQ multiplex PCR. The sample records 160,000 or so clones, roughly four fifths being singletons. Sequencing was done on a sample of PBMCs. The origin of the receptors is a man in his forties in good health and CMV-seronegative. The CDR3 runs from the conserved cysteine through the conserved F or W. Fields, in order: D gene, J gene, V gene, clone size, CDR3 DNA, CDR3 protein. A D gene is named only where the DNA matches it firmly. A row's size may be missing; if present it is once, few, many or a size class.

D gene: .
J gene: TRBJ2-1
V gene: TRBV6-4
clone size: once
CDR3 DNA: TGTGCCAGCAGTAGGTCTAGCTACAGTGAGCAGTTCTTC
CDR3 protein: CASSRSSYSEQFF

D gene: TRBD2
J gene: TRBJ2-3
V gene: TRBV7-2
clone size: .
CDR3 DNA: TGTGCCAGCAGCTTAGGGAGCGGGGCCACAGATACGCAGTATTTT
CDR3 protein: CASSLGSGATDTQYF

D gene: TRBD2
J gene: TRBJ2-1
V gene: TRBV28
clone size: .
CDR3 DNA: TGTGCCAGCAGTTCCCCCCGGACTAGCGGGAGCTACAATGAGCAGTTCTTC
CDR3 protein: CASSSPRTSGSYNEQFF

D gene: TRBD1
J gene: TRBJ2-1
V gene: TRBV10-3
clone size: .
CDR3 DNA: TGTGCCATCAGTGGCTCAGGGGGCGCGTCCTACAATGAGCAGTTCTTC
CDR3 protein: CAISGSGGASYNEQFF

D gene: TRBD1
J gene: TRBJ2-7
V gene: TRBV6-1
clone size: .
CDR3 DNA: TGTGCCAGCAGAAGACAGGGGGACACCTACGAGCAGTACTTC
CDR3 protein: CASRRQGDTYEQYF

D gene: TRBD1
J gene: TRBJ2-1
V gene: TRBV6-4
clone size: .
CDR3 DNA: TGTGCCAGCAGTCGAGCAAGGACAGGGGGGAACAATGAGCAGTTCTTC
CDR3 protein: CASSRARTGGNNEQFF

D gene: TRBD1
J gene: TRBJ1-5
V gene: TRBV5-1
clone size: .
CDR3 DNA: TGCGCCAGCAGCTTGGAAGGGACAGAGAATCAGCCCCAGCATTTT
CDR3 protein: CASSLEGTENQPQHF

D gene: TRBD2
J gene: TRBJ2-3
V gene: TRBV5-6
clone size: .
CDR3 DNA: TGTGCCAGCAGCACTAGCGCAGATACGCAGTATTTT
CDR3 protein: CASSTSADTQYF

D gene: TRBD1
J gene: TRBJ1-1
V gene: TRBV9
clone size: once
CDR3 DNA: TGTGCCAGCAGCCCTCGGACAGGGCCGAACACTGAAGCTTTCTTT
CDR3 protein: CASSPRTGPNTEAFF

D gene: TRBD2
J gene: TRBJ2-3
V gene: TRBV7-3
clone size: .
CDR3 DNA: TGTGCCAGCAGCCCCGGGACTAGCAGAGATACGCAGTATTTT
CDR3 protein: CASSPGTSRDTQYF

D gene: .
J gene: TRBJ1-1
V gene: TRBV25-1
clone size: .
CDR3 DNA: TGTGCCAGCAGTGAAGCGTCTAGTGAAGCTTTCTTT
CDR3 protein: CASSEASSEAFF

D gene: TRBD1
J gene: TRBJ2-2
V gene: TRBV6-1
clone size: few
CDR3 DNA: TGTGCCACCTCAGGGGGCGCGCGTACCGGGGAGCTGCTTTTT
CDR3 protein: CATSGGARTGELLF

D gene: TRBD1
J gene: TRBJ1-1
V gene: TRBV4-2
clone size: .
CDR3 DNA: TGTGCCAGCAGCCAAGAAGGGACAGGCACTGAAGCTTTCTTT
CDR3 protein: CASSQEGTGTEAFF

D gene: .
J gene: TRBJ2-2
V gene: TRBV11-2
clone size: .
CDR3 DNA: TGTGCCAGCAGCTTATACGGCAGGGGACAAACCGGGGAGCTGTTTTTT
CDR3 protein: CASSLYGRGQTGELFF

D gene: .
J gene: TRBJ2-2
V gene: TRBV5-8
clone size: .
CDR3 DNA: TGTGCCAGCAGCCACGACAGCAACACCGGGGAGCTGTTTTTT
CDR3 protein: CASSHDSNTGELFF

D gene: TRBD1
J gene: TRBJ2-5
V gene: TRBV7-2
clone size: few
CDR3 DNA: TGTGCCAGCAGCTCCCCTACTGGGACAGCAGTCCAAGAGACCCAGTACTTC
CDR3 protein: CASSSPTGTAVQETQYF

D gene: .
J gene: TRBJ1-2
V gene: TRBV4-1
clone size: few
CDR3 DNA: TGCGCCAGCAGCCAACCGACAGAGGATAGATACGGCTACACCTTC
CDR3 protein: CASSQPTEDRYGYTF

D gene: TRBD1
J gene: TRBJ2-5
V gene: TRBV2
clone size: .
CDR3 DNA: TGTGCCAGCAGGGGCTCACAGGGGTTCACCGGGGAGACCCAGTACTTC
CDR3 protein: CASRGSQGFTGETQYF

D gene: .
J gene: TRBJ2-5
V gene: TRBV29-1
clone size: .
CDR3 DNA: TGCAGCGTTGATGCAGGGCAAGAGACCCAGTACTTC
CDR3 protein: CSVDAGQETQYF

D gene: .
J gene: TRBJ1-3
V gene: TRBV9
clone size: .
CDR3 DNA: TGTGCCAGCAGCGTAGCTGGCGGGGGCCTAGGAAACACCATATATTTT
CDR3 protein: CASSVAGGGLGNTIYF

D gene: TRBD1
J gene: TRBJ2-7
V gene: TRBV23-1
clone size: .
CDR3 DNA: TGCGCCAGCAGTAGTCCGGACAGGGAATCCTACGAGCAGTACTTC
CDR3 protein: CASSSPDRESYEQYF

D gene: .
J gene: TRBJ2-3
V gene: TRBV9
clone size: .
CDR3 DNA: TGTGCCAGCAGTTTGAATCCAGCGCAAGCGACAGATACGCAGTATTTT
CDR3 protein: CASSLNPAQATDTQYF

D gene: .
J gene: TRBJ2-3
V gene: TRBV6-1
clone size: .
CDR3 DNA: TGTGCCAGCAGTGTAGCCCTACGAGATACGCAGTATTTT
CDR3 protein: CASSVALRDTQYF

D gene: TRBD1
J gene: TRBJ1-2
V gene: TRBV28
clone size: .
CDR3 DNA: TGTGCCAGCAGCTCCGGGACAGGATCGTATGGCTACACCTTC
CDR3 protein: CASSSGTGSYGYTF

D gene: .
J gene: TRBJ1-5
V gene: TRBV2
clone size: .
CDR3 DNA: TGTGCCAGCAGTGAAATAGGACGGGGTCAGCCCCAGCATTTT
CDR3 protein: CASSEIGRGQPQHF

D gene: TRBD2
J gene: TRBJ2-5
V gene: TRBV6-1
clone size: .
CDR3 DNA: TGTGCCAGCTTACTAGCGGACCAAGAGACCCAGTACTTC
CDR3 protein: CASLLADQETQYF

D gene: .
J gene: TRBJ2-5
V gene: TRBV4-2
clone size: .
CDR3 DNA: TGTGCCAGCAGCCCTTCGCCAGGACAAGAGACCCAGTACTTC
CDR3 protein: CASSPSPGQETQYF

D gene: .
J gene: TRBJ1-2
V gene: TRBV28
clone size: .
CDR3 DNA: TGTGCCAGCAGTGTGAGAGGGTCGCTGTATTATGGCTACACCTTC
CDR3 protein: CASSVRGSLYYGYTF

D gene: .
J gene: TRBJ2-4
V gene: TRBV5-8
clone size: .
CDR3 DNA: TGTGCCAGCAGCTTATGGGGCGGGGAAGCCAAAAACAGTCAGTACTTC
CDR3 protein: CASSLWGGEAKNSQYF

D gene: TRBD2
J gene: TRBJ2-3
V gene: TRBV7-3
clone size: .
CDR3 DNA: TGTGCCAGCAGCTCTAATAGCGGGACAGATACGCAGTATTTT
CDR3 protein: CASSSNSGTDTQYF

D gene: .
J gene: TRBJ2-5
V gene: TRBV7-8
clone size: .
CDR3 DNA: TGTGCCAGCAGCTTAAGTAGCGGAGGAACCAAAGAGACCCAGTACTTC
CDR3 protein: CASSLSSGGTKETQYF

D gene: TRBD2
J gene: TRBJ2-5
V gene: TRBV7-9
clone size: few
CDR3 DNA: TGTGCCAGCAGCTTAGCACTAGCGGGAGAGGCGGAGACCCAGTACTTC
CDR3 protein: CASSLALAGEAETQYF

D gene: .
J gene: TRBJ1-2
V gene: TRBV7-2
clone size: few
CDR3 DNA: TGTGCCAGCAGCTTATCCCCTGGCGGGGGCGAAGGGGGTAACTATGGCTACACCTTC
CDR3 protein: CASSLSPGGGEGGNYGYTF

D gene: .
J gene: TRBJ2-3
V gene: TRBV29-1
clone size: .
CDR3 DNA: TGCAGCGTTGCGGAGGGCAGGGATACGCAGTATTTT
CDR3 protein: CSVAEGRDTQYF

D gene: .
J gene: TRBJ1-5
V gene: TRBV27
clone size: .
CDR3 DNA: TGTGCCAGCAGTTTGACGGACTATCAGCCCCAGCATTTT
CDR3 protein: CASSLTDYQPQHF

D gene: .
J gene: TRBJ1-5
V gene: TRBV7-9
clone size: .
CDR3 DNA: TGTGCCAGCAAGGGGGACGATAGCAATCAGCCCCAGCATTTT
CDR3 protein: CASKGDDSNQPQHF

D gene: .
J gene: TRBJ1-6
V gene: TRBV15
clone size: few
CDR3 DNA: TGTGCCACCAGCAGAGTCGGACAGCTGGCTAATTCACCCCTCCACTTT
CDR3 protein: CATSRVGQLANSPLHF

D gene: .
J gene: TRBJ2-6
V gene: TRBV7-3
clone size: .
CDR3 DNA: TGTGCCAGCAGCTCCTGGGAGGGGGACTCTGGGGCCAACGTCCTGACTTTC
CDR3 protein: CASSSWEGDSGANVLTF

D gene: TRBD1
J gene: TRBJ1-4
V gene: TRBV6-5
clone size: once
CDR3 DNA: TGTGCCAGCCAACCGGGACAGGAAGAAAAACTGTTTTTT
CDR3 protein: CASQPGQEEKLFF

D gene: TRBD2
J gene: TRBJ2-1
V gene: TRBV4-1
clone size: once
CDR3 DNA: TGCGCCAGCAGCCTATCTAGCGGGACGAATGAGCAGTTCTTC
CDR3 protein: CASSLSSGTNEQFF

D gene: TRBD1
J gene: TRBJ1-3
V gene: TRBV11-3
clone size: .
CDR3 DNA: TGTGCCAGCAGCTTACGTCATCGGGGACAGGGATCACATTCTGGAAACACCATATATTTT
CDR3 protein: CASSLRHRGQGSHSGNTIYF

D gene: TRBD1
J gene: TRBJ2-7
V gene: TRBV27
clone size: once
CDR3 DNA: TGTGCCAGCTGCCCACAGGGGGTAAACTACGAGCAGTACTTC
CDR3 protein: CASCPQGVNYEQYF

D gene: .
J gene: TRBJ1-5
V gene: TRBV4-1
clone size: once
CDR3 DNA: TGCGCCAGCAGCCAAGACAGGGTTGCGCCCCAGCATTTT
CDR3 protein: CASSQDRVAPQHF

D gene: .
J gene: TRBJ2-7
V gene: TRBV6-5
clone size: few
CDR3 DNA: TGTGCCAGCACAGACGGGTACGAGCAGTACTTC
CDR3 protein: CASTDGYEQYF

D gene: .
J gene: TRBJ1-1
V gene: TRBV6-5
clone size: .
CDR3 DNA: TGTGCCAGCAGTTACTCCGGGGTGAACACTGAAGCTTTCTTT
CDR3 protein: CASSYSGVNTEAFF

D gene: TRBD1
J gene: TRBJ2-7
V gene: TRBV7-9
clone size: .
CDR3 DNA: TGTGCCAGCACCCGGACAGGAGATTTGTACGAGCAGTACTTC
CDR3 protein: CASTRTGDLYEQYF

D gene: .
J gene: TRBJ2-7
V gene: TRBV29-1
clone size: .
CDR3 DNA: TGCAGCGTTGAAGATGGGGAGGCCCTAGGGTACGAGCAGTACTTC
CDR3 protein: CSVEDGEALGYEQYF